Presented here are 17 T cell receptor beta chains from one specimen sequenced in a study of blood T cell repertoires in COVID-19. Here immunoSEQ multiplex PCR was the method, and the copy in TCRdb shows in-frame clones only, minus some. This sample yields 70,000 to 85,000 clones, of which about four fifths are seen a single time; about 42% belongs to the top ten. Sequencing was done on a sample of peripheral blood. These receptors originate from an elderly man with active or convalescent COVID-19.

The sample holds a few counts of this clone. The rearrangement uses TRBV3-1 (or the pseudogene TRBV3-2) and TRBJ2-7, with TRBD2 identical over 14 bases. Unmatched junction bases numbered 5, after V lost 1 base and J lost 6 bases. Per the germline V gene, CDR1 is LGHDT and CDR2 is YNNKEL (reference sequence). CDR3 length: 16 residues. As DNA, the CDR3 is TGTGCCAGCAGCCAAGCCGGGACTAGCGGGGGTGGCGAGCAGTACTTC. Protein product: CASSQAGTSGGGEQYF.

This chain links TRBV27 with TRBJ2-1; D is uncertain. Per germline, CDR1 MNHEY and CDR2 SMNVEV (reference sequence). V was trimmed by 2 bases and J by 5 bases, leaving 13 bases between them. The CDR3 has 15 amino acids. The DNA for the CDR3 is TGTGCCAGCAGTTTACCCCTCGGAGCTCACAATGAGCAGTTCTTC. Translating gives CASSLPLGAHNEQFF.

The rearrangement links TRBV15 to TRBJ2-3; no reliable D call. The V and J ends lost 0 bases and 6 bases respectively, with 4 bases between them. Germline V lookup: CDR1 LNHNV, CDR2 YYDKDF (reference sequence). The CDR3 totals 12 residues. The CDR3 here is CATSRDEDTQYF. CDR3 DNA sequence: TGTGCCACCAGCAGAGATGAGGATACGCAGTATTTT.

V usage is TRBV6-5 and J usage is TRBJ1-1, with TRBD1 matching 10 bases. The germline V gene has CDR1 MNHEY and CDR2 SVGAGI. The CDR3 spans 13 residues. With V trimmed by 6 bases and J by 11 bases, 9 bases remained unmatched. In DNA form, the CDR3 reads TGTGCCAGCAGACTAACCGGGACAGGGGATGCTTTCTTT. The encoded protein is CASRLTGTGDAFF.

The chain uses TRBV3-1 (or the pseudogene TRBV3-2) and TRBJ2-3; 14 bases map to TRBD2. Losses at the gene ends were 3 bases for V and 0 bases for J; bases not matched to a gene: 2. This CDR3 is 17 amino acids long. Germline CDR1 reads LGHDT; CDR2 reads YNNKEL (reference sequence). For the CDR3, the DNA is TGTGCCAGCAGCCAGGGACTAGCGGGGGTGAGCACAGATACGCAGTATTTT. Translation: CASSQGLAGVSTDTQYF.

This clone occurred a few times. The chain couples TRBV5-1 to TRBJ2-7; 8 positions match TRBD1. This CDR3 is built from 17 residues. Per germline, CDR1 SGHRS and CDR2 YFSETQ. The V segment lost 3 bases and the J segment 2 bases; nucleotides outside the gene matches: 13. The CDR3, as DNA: TGCGCCAGCAGCTCCGGACAGGGCGCCTTAGGTACCTACGAGCAGTACTTC. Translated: CASSSGQGALGTYEQYF.

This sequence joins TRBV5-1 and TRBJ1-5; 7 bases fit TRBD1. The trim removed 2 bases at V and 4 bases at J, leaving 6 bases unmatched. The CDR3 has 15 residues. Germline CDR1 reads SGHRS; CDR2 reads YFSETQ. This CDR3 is CASSLGAGGNQPQHF. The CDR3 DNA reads TGCGCCAGCAGCTTAGGGGCAGGGGGTAATCAGCCCCAGCATTTT.

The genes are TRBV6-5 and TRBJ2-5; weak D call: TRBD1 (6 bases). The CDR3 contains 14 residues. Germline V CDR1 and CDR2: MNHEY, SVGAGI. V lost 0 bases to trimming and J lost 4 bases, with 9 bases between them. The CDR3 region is CASSYSDSRETQYF. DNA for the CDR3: TGTGCCAGCAGTTACTCGGACAGTCGAGAGACCCAGTACTTC.

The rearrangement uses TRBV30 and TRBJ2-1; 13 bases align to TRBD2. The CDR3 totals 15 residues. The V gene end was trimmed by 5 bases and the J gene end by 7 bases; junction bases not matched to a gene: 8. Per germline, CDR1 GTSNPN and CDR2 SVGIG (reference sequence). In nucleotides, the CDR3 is TGTGCCTGGCACGACCGGACTAGCGGGAGTAATGAGCAGTTCTTC. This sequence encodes CAWHDRTSGSNEQFF.

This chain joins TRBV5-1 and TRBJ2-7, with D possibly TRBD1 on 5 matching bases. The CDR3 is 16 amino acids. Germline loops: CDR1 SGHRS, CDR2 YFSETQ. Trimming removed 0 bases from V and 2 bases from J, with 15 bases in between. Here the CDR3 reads CASSLGVGPGTYEQYF. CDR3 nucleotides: TGCGCCAGCAGCTTGGGGGTCGGTCCAGGGACCTACGAGCAGTACTTC.

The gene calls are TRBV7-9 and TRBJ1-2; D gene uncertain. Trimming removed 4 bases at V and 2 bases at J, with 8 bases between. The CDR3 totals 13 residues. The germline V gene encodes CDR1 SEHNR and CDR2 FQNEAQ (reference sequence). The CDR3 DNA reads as TGTGCCAGCAGCTCGATTGCGAACTATGGCTACACCTTC. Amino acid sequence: CASSSIANYGYTF.

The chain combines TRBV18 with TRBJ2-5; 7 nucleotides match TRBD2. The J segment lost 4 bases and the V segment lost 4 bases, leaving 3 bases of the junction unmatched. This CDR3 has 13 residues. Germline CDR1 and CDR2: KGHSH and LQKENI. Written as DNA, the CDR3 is TGTGCCAGCTCACGTTGGGAGGGAGAGACCCAGTACTTC. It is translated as CASSRWEGETQYF.

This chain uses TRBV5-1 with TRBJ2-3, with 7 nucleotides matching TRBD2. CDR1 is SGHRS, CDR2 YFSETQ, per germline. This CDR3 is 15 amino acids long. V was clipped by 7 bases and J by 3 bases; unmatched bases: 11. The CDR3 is CASSVGLAVTDTQYF. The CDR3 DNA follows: TGCGCCAGCTCCGTGGGGCTAGCGGTGACAGATACGCAGTATTTT.

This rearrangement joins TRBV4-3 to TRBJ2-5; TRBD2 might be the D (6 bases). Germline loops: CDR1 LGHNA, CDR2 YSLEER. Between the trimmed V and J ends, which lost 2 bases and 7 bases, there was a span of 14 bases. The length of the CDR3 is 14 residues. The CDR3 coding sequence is TGCGCCAGCAGCCAATTACCGGGAGTGGGGACCCAGTACTTC. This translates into CASSQLPGVGTQYF.

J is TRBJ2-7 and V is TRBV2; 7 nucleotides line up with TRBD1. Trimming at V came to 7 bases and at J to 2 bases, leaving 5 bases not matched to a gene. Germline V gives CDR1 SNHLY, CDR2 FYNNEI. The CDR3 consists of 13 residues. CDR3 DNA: TGTGCCAGCATTTACCAGGGGGCCTACGAGCAGTACTTC. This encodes CASIYQGAYEQYF.

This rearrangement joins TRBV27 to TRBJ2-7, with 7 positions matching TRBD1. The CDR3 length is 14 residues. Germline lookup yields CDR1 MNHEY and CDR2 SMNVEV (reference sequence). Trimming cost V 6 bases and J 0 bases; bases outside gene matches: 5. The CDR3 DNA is TGTGCCAGCAGGGGGACAGCAAACTCCTACGAGCAGTACTTC. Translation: CASRGTANSYEQYF.

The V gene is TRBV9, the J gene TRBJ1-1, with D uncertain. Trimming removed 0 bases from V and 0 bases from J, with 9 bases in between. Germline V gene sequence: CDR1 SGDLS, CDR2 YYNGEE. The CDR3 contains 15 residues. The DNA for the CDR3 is TGTGCCAGCAGCGTAGGACTAGGCATGAACACTGAAGCTTTCTTT. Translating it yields CASSVGLGMNTEAFF.